The sequence of this TCR beta chain was determined in a study of blood T cell repertoires in COVID-19 (TCRdb year 2020). Regarding the research as a whole: Collaborator samples came from the United States, Italy and Spain and covered acute and convalescent phases of COVID-19. The material from the prospective study consisted of cDNA or gDNA derived from T cells, B-cell-depleted T cells, or PBMCs. Deeply sampled blood TCRbeta repertoires from subjects exposed to, actively infected with, or recovered from COVID-19 were included in the dataset. The repertoires were released in a freely available public database meant as a resource for research on the immune response to SARS-CoV-2. The samples were drawn from the first 160 participants of the ongoing ImmuneRACE study and from 950 to 1,500 subjects provided by 6 global collaborators. Nearly every sample came with metadata listing a de-identified subject ID, COVID-19 status, age in years and sex. Where available, HLA class I and class II types were taken from metadata supplied by the sample provider and were not determined by assay-based typing.

Worth noting for this clone: The antigen it binds to is not known. No qualities accompany the bases; no much larger clone lies one base away.

The V end loses 6 bases and the J end loses 10 bases, and a stretch of 15 bases separates them. The CDR3 runs 13 residues from the cysteine to the phenylalanine. The sequence is cut down to CDR3 DNA, 39 bases in frame from base 1. For CDR1 and CDR2, the germline V gene lists MDHEN and SYDVKM. The paper as a whole reports these results and caveats: How much clinical and demographic metadata was included differed by source and by participant, and the metadata was provided uncurated.

The immunoSEQ Assay, a bias-controlled multiplex PCR, was used to amplify TCRbeta CDR3 regions from genomic DNA. The authors processed their data as follows. The number of nucleated cells in each sample was estimated from the amplification of reference gene primers within the assay. To quantify the absolute abundance of each unique TCRbeta CDR3 rearrangement, sequence reads were collapsed and filtered. Productive Simpson clonality was computed per sample as the square root of Simpson's diversity index over productive rearrangements. Drawn from immuneACCESS, this table holds only the in-frame rearrangements with V and J called that TCRdb kept. Clones are partly lost; checked studies trace under half to an unresolved V gene and leave the rest unexplained. The V and J calls and the clone size are those of that table, but D and trimming were determined from the DNA. This sample is represented by around 300,000 clones; roughly 86% of them were singletons. The biggest ten clones account for less than 2.5% of the sample.

A second Seattle source provided samples from volunteer blood donors who had recovered from COVID-19. Whole blood was collected in K2EDTA tubes by collaborating institutions according to the institutions' own protocols. Collaborator samples were shipped for TCRbeta analysis as frozen whole blood, isolated PBMCs, or DNA extracted from either sample type. This clonotype was sampled from a woman in her 30s who had recovered from COVID-19. Recombination connected TRBV28 to TRBJ1-4; TRBD1 could be the D gene, as 5 bases match. The sequenced sample consisted of peripheral blood. CDR3 reads: CASRGQFRRKLFF. The nucleotide sequence reads TGTGCCAGCAGGGGGCAGTTTAGGAGAAAACTGTTTTTT. The full variable domain, completed from the reference TRBV28 and TRBJ1-4 proteins outside the CDR3, reads DVKVTQSSRYLVKRTGEKVFLECVQDMDHENMFWYRQDPGLGLRLIYFSYDVKMKEKGDIPEGYSVSREKKERFSLILESASTNQTSMYLCASRGQFRRKLFFGSGTQLSVL.